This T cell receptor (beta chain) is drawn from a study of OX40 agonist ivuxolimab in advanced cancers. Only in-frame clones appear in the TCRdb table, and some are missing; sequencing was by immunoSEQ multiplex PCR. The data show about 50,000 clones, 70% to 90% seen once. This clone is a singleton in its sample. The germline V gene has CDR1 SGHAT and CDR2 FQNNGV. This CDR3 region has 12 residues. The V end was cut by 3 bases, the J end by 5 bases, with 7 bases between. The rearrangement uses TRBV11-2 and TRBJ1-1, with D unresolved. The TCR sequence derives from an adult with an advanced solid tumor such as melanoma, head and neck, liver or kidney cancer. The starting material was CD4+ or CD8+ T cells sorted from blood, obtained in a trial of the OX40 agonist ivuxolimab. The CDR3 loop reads CASSLAGTEAFF. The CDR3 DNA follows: TGTGCCAGCAGCTTGGCGGGAACTGAAGCTTTCTTT. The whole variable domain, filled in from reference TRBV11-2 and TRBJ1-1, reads EAGVAQSPRYKIIEKRQSVAFWCNPISGHATLYWYQQILGQGPKLLIQFQNNGVVDDSQLPKDRFSAERLKGVDSTLKIQPAKLEDSAVYLCASSLAGTEAFFGQGTRLTVV.